This is a list of T cell receptor beta chains from one sample in a study of shared clonotypes between healthy human individuals. Clones were read by immunoSEQ multiplex PCR, and TCRdb kept only the in-frame ones, dropping some. Among some 2,400,000 clones listed, almost 96% were seen once. The sequencing sample was made of naive CD4+ T cells sorted from blood. The receptors here all came from a man younger than 35 in good health. CDR3s include the opening cysteine and the closing phenylalanine or tryptophan. D genes are given only for firm matches. Only some rows state a clone size, as once, few, many or a class for expanded clones.

clone_size | cdr3_length | j_call | v_call | d_call | cdr3_aa | cdr3_nt
NA | 13 | TRBJ2-7 | TRBV11-2 | NA | CASSLDRLYEQYF | TGTGCCAGCAGCTTAGATCGGCTCTACGAGCAGTACTTC
NA | 15 | TRBJ2-5 | TRBV30 | TRBD1 | CAWSARQGATETQYF | TGTGCCTGGAGTGCCCGACAGGGGGCAACAGAGACCCAGTACTTC
NA | 15 | TRBJ1-4 | TRBV7-9 | NA | CASSQRTATNEKLFF | TGTGCCAGCAGCCAAAGGACAGCAACTAATGAAAAACTGTTTTTT
NA | 16 | TRBJ1-4 | TRBV2 | TRBD1 | CASTRQGNATNEKLFF | TGTGCCAGCACTAGACAGGGGAATGCAACTAATGAAAAACTGTTTTTT
NA | 15 | TRBJ2-2 | TRBV10-1 | NA | CASSDFGLSTGELFF | TGCGCCAGCAGTGACTTCGGGCTATCTACCGGGGAGCTGTTTTTT
NA | 14 | TRBJ2-2 | TRBV7-9 | NA | CASSFGSQPRELFF | TGTGCCAGCAGCTTCGGCAGTCAGCCAAGGGAGCTGTTTTTT
NA | 14 | TRBJ2-7 | TRBV5-4 | NA | CASSRDSFSYEQYF | TGTGCCAGCAGTCGAGACAGTTTCTCCTACGAGCAGTACTTC
NA | 16 | TRBJ2-3 | TRBV30 | TRBD2 | CAWSTLAGGNTDTQYF | TGTGCCTGGAGTACTCTAGCGGGAGGGAACACAGATACGCAGTATTTT
NA | 16 | TRBJ2-2 | TRBV9 | NA | CASSVGGSTNTGELFF | TGTGCCAGCAGCGTCGGAGGAAGCACGAACACCGGGGAGCTGTTTTTT
NA | 14 | TRBJ2-7 | TRBV6-1 | NA | CASSLRDSSYEQYF | TGTGCCAGCAGTCTTCGGGACTCTTCCTACGAGCAGTACTTC
NA | 16 | TRBJ2-2 | TRBV28 | TRBD2 | CASSPGLGVVTGELFF | TGTGCCAGCAGCCCCGGACTAGGGGTCGTCACCGGGGAGCTGTTTTTT
NA | 15 | TRBJ2-7 | TRBV18 | TRBD1 | CASSKTTGGVDEQYF | TGTGCCAGCTCAAAGACGACAGGGGGCGTCGACGAGCAGTACTTC
NA | 13 | TRBJ1-1 | TRBV6-6 | NA | CASSYREGTEAFF | TGTGCCAGCAGTTACAGGGAAGGGACTGAAGCTTTCTTT
NA | 18 | TRBJ2-7 | TRBV15 | TRBD2 | CATSADRPGTSGRHEQYF | TGTGCCACCAGCGCGGACAGGCCGGGGACTAGCGGGCGTCACGAGCAGTACTTC
NA | 18 | TRBJ2-2 | TRBV4-3 | TRBD2 | CASSPPLGLAGNTGELFF | TGCGCCAGCAGCCCACCCCTCGGACTAGCGGGAAACACCGGGGAGCTGTTTTTT
NA | 14 | TRBJ1-6 | TRBV6-5 | NA | CASTPLTLNSPLHF | TGTGCCAGCACCCCACTTACATTGAATTCACCCCTCCACTTT
NA | 16 | TRBJ2-3 | TRBV27 | NA | CASSLPTGTSTDTQYF | TGTGCCAGCAGTTTACCGACCGGGACTAGCACAGATACGCAGTATTTT
NA | 16 | TRBJ1-5 | TRBV7-9 | NA | CASSPGQPRGHQPQHF | TGTGCCAGCAGCCCGGGACAACCCCGAGGGCATCAGCCCCAGCATTTT
NA | 14 | TRBJ1-2 | TRBV19 | NA | CASSIVPLEDGYTF | TGTGCCAGTAGTATAGTCCCGTTAGAGGATGGCTACACCTTC
NA | 13 | TRBJ1-2 | TRBV30 | NA | CAWSARAGNGYTF | TGTGCCTGGAGTGCCCGAGCAGGGAATGGCTACACCTTC
NA | 13 | TRBJ2-2 | TRBV2 | NA | CASRAQGTGELFF | TGTGCCAGCAGGGCTCAGGGTACCGGGGAGCTGTTTTTT
NA | 13 | TRBJ2-5 | TRBV30 | NA | CAWSTSGGETQYF | TGTGCCTGGAGCACAAGCGGAGGAGAGACCCAGTACTTC
NA | 13 | TRBJ1-1 | TRBV7-3 | NA | CASSWDLNTEAFF | TGTGCCAGCAGCTGGGACTTGAACACTGAAGCTTTCTTT
NA | 14 | TRBJ1-5 | TRBV29-1 | NA | CSVGEGNGNQPQHF | TGCAGCGTTGGTGAGGGGAACGGCAATCAGCCCCAGCATTTT
NA | 15 | TRBJ1-4 | TRBV15 | TRBD1 | CATSRGWQGEEKLFF | TGTGCCACCAGCAGAGGTTGGCAGGGGGAAGAAAAACTGTTTTTT
NA | 13 | TRBJ2-7 | TRBV28 | NA | CASRVAGSYEQYF | TGTGCCAGCAGGGTGGCAGGGAGCTACGAGCAGTACTTC
NA | 15 | TRBJ1-6 | TRBV21-1 | NA | CASSFGRGVDSPLHF | TGTGCCAGCAGCTTCGGGAGGGGGGTGGATTCACCCCTCCACTTT
NA | 13 | TRBJ1-2 | TRBV11-1 | TRBD1 | CASSLGQSDGYTF | TGTGCCAGCAGCTTGGGACAGAGTGACGGCTACACCTTC
NA | 16 | TRBJ2-1 | TRBV4-1 | TRBD2 | CASGRLAGGSSNEQFF | TGCGCCAGCGGTCGGCTAGCGGGGGGGAGTTCCAATGAGCAGTTCTTC
NA | 15 | TRBJ2-7 | TRBV7-2 | TRBD1 | CASSLRDRGKYEQYF | TGTGCCAGCAGCCTTAGGGACAGGGGCAAATACGAGCAGTACTTC
NA | 11 | TRBJ2-1 | TRBV7-2 | NA | CASTRDYEQFF | TGTGCCAGCACCCGGGACTATGAGCAGTTCTTC
NA | 15 | TRBJ1-5 | TRBV18 | TRBD1 | CASSPSGGGNQPQHF | TGTGCCAGCTCACCATCAGGGGGCGGCAATCAGCCCCAGCATTTT
NA | 14 | TRBJ1-1 | TRBV29-1 | NA | CSASEGGKNTEAFF | TGCAGCGCCAGTGAAGGGGGGAAAAACACTGAAGCTTTCTTT
NA | 11 | TRBJ1-2 | TRBV7-8 | NA | CASSFRLGYTF | TGTGCCAGCAGCTTCAGGCTGGGCTACACCTTC
NA | 14 | TRBJ2-7 | TRBV6-5 | NA | CASSYTGQGHEQYF | TGTGCCAGCAGTTACACCGGGCAGGGCCACGAGCAGTACTTC
NA | 14 | TRBJ2-7 | TRBV5-1 | TRBD2 | CASSLEGGLYEQYF | TGCGCCAGCAGCTTGGAGGGAGGGTTGTACGAGCAGTACTTC
NA | 18 | TRBJ2-2 | TRBV5-4 | TRBD1 | CASSAPSQGATPTGELFF | TGTGCCAGCAGCGCACCATCTCAGGGGGCGACCCCCACCGGGGAGCTGTTTTTT
NA | 14 | TRBJ1-4 | TRBV5-1 | TRBD1 | CASSRTGDGEKLFF | TGCGCCAGCAGCCGGACAGGGGATGGGGAAAAACTGTTTTTT
NA | 13 | TRBJ1-2 | TRBV5-6 | TRBD1 | CASSATGVYGYTF | TGTGCCAGCAGCGCAACAGGGGTCTATGGCTACACCTTC
NA | 15 | TRBJ1-5 | TRBV6-5 | TRBD1 | CASSESGGGIQPQHF | TGTGCCAGCAGCGAATCAGGGGGCGGGATTCAGCCCCAGCATTTT
NA | 14 | TRBJ2-5 | TRBV30 | TRBD2 | CAGESAGGSETQYF | TGTGCCGGGGAATCTGCGGGGGGATCGGAGACCCAGTACTTC
NA | 15 | TRBJ2-5 | TRBV5-1 | NA | CASIPGTGAKVTQYF | TGCGCCAGCATCCCGGGCACTGGGGCCAAGGTGACCCAGTACTTC
NA | 13 | TRBJ1-1 | TRBV11-2 | NA | CASSLAGNTEAFF | TGTGCCAGCAGCTTAGCTGGGAACACTGAAGCTTTCTTT
NA | 12 | TRBJ1-2 | TRBV6-6 | NA | CATRARNYGYTF | TGTGCCACCAGGGCTCGAAACTATGGCTACACCTTC
once | 16 | TRBJ1-2 | TRBV19 | NA | CASSIVRKRTNYGYTF | TGTGCCAGTAGTATAGTAAGGAAGCGGACTAACTATGGCTACACCTTC
NA | 14 | TRBJ1-5 | TRBV6-5 | NA | CASSYGGNNQPQHF | TGTGCCAGCAGTTACGGAGGGAACAATCAGCCCCAGCATTTT
few | 11 | TRBJ2-5 | TRBV20-1 | NA | CSARGEETQYF | TGCAGTGCTAGGGGGGAAGAGACCCAGTACTTC
NA | 14 | TRBJ1-2 | TRBV27 | NA | CASSFLGVNYGYTF | TGTGCCAGCAGTTTTCTCGGCGTTAACTATGGCTACACCTTC
NA | 13 | TRBJ2-1 | TRBV4-1 | NA | CASSQVWHHEQFF | TGCGCCAGCAGCCAAGTTTGGCACCATGAGCAGTTCTTC
NA | 15 | TRBJ2-3 | TRBV5-1 | TRBD1 | CASSLDGTGTDTQYF | TGCGCCAGCAGCTTGGATGGGACAGGGACAGATACGCAGTATTTT
NA | 17 | TRBJ2-5 | TRBV4-1 | TRBD2 | CASSQQPLAGTIETQYF | TGCGCCAGCAGCCAACAACCACTAGCGGGGACCATCGAGACCCAGTACTTC
NA | 13 | TRBJ2-3 | TRBV5-4 | TRBD1 | CASSLEGQGSPYF | TGTGCCAGCAGCTTGGAGGGACAGGGGTCACCGTATTTT
NA | 16 | TRBJ2-1 | TRBV27 | TRBD2 | CASRRSSGRSNYEQFF | TGTGCCAGCAGAAGATCCAGCGGGAGAAGTAACTATGAGCAGTTCTTC
NA | 14 | TRBJ1-2 | TRBV30 | NA | CAWKVGEANYGYTF | TGTGCCTGGAAGGTGGGGGAAGCTAACTATGGCTACACCTTC
NA | 13 | TRBJ1-5 | TRBV7-9 | NA | CASNAGGHQPQHF | TGTGCCAGCAATGCGGGGGGCCATCAGCCCCAGCATTTT
NA | 13 | TRBJ1-5 | TRBV30 | NA | CAWSQGRDQPQHF | TGTGCCTGGAGCCAGGGTCGGGATCAGCCCCAGCATTTT
NA | 15 | TRBJ2-2 | TRBV6-5 | NA | CASSYSRGNTGELFF | TGTGCCAGCAGTTACTCGCGGGGGAACACCGGGGAGCTGTTTTTT
NA | 18 | TRBJ2-4 | TRBV7-9 | NA | CASSLGVPSTLAKNIQYF | TGTGCCAGCAGCTTAGGGGTCCCATCTACCCTAGCCAAAAACATTCAGTACTTC
NA | 14 | TRBJ2-7 | TRBV11-3 | NA | CASSPGTKGYEQYF | TGTGCCAGCAGTCCGGGAACGAAAGGTTACGAGCAGTACTTC